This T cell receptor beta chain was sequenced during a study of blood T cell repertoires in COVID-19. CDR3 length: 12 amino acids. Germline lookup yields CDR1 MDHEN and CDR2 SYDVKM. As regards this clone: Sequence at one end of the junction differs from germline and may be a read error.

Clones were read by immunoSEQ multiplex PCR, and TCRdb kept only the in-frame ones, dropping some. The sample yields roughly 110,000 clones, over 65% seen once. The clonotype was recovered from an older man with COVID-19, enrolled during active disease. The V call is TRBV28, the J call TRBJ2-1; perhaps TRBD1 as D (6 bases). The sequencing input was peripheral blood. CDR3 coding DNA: TGTGCCAGCTGTTTTGGGGGCGATGAGCAGTTCTTC. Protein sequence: CASCFGGDEQFF.